The clone carrying this TCR beta chain was counted once. These data originate in a study of blood T cell repertoires in COVID-19. The overall study: PBMCs, B-cell-depleted T cells, or T cells were the source of the cDNA or gDNA that made up the material.

Germline CDR1 and CDR2: SQVTM and ANQGSEA. The CDR3 totals 18 residues. Losses at the gene ends were 0 bases for V and 4 bases for J; bases not matched to a gene: 17. In the original processing: Amplification of reference gene primers provided the estimated nucleated cell counts. This table comes from immunoSEQ multiplex PCR, and its TCRdb copy is limited to in-frame clones, with some not included. V, J and clone size are taken as reported in that table, and D and trimming were inferred from the DNA itself. The sample carries roughly 130,000 clones, 75% to 90% recorded once. The chain employs TRBV29-1 and TRBJ1-2; 7 nucleotides align to TRBD1. The sample comprised peripheral blood. The source is a man aged 55 to 70 with active or convalescent COVID-19. The CDR3 sequence is CSVEDLRTGTPPFYGYTF. In DNA, the CDR3 is TGCAGCGTTGAAGATCTTCGGACAGGCACTCCTCCTTTCTATGGCTACACCTTC.